The next 12 T cell receptor beta chains were all read from a single sample in a study of read filtering for tumor transcriptome and immune sequencing (dated by TCRdb to between 2020 and 2021). The instrument was an Illumina HiSeq 4000. Starting from around 400 ng RNA, TCR libraries were constructed with the Immunoverse kit using molecular barcoded adaptors that cover the alpha/delta and beta/gamma chains. Using fastp trimming at Q25 and MiXCR clonotype assembly, TCRdb reanalyzed the public sequencing data and kept in-frame beta chains. All rows with the same CDR3 protein become a single entry with the most common DNA and genes. The sample table shows 43,000 or so distinct CDR3 sequences, and roughly 20% are seen once. The ten largest clones represent 37% of the sample. The sample comprised a population of CD138-negative cells sorted from bone marrow. The cell subset or site label, as the study defines it: bone marrow mononuclear cells depleted of CD138+ plasma/myeloma cells by negative magnetic selection. These TCRs come from a donor over 35 with multiple myeloma.

As regards this clonotype: Since a much larger clone is just one base distant, this may be a read error. V gene TRBV6-2 or TRBV6-3 combines with J gene TRBJ1-1; a possible D gene is TRBD1 (5 bases). CDR3 length: 13 amino acids. The germline V gene has CDR1 MNHEY and CDR2 SVGEGT. The CDR3 DNA follows: TGTGCCATCAGTTACCGGGACAACACTGAAGCTTTCTTT. Translation gives CAISYRDNTEAFF.

This clonotype was found a few times. The chain has TRBV5-4 and TRBJ2-7; perhaps TRBD1 as D (7 bases). There are 13 residues in the CDR3. Trimming pared 5 bases from V and 5 bases from J, leaving 14 bases between. Per the germline V gene, CDR1 is SGHNT and CDR2 is YYREEE (reference sequence). The CDR3 spells CASRNQGGDEQYF. The CDR3 coding sequence is TGTGCCAGCAGGAACCAGGGGGGAGACGAGCAGTACTTC.

This clonotype was detected many times. The rearrangement joins TRBV11-3 to TRBJ2-1, with 14 bases lining up with TRBD2. There are 18 residues in the CDR3. V gave up 3 bases and J gave up 8 bases; unmatched junction bases: 12. Germline assignment: CDR1 SGHNT and CDR2 YENEEA. CDR3 region: CASSFGTGTSGSMYEQFF. The CDR3 coding sequence is TGTGCCAGCAGCTTCGGGACCGGGACTAGCGGGAGTATGTATGAGCAGTTCTTC.

The chain couples TRBV6-2 or TRBV6-3 to TRBJ2-5, with D possibly matching TRBD2 (6 bases). V shed 6 bases and J shed 1 base, with 12 bases lying between them. The germline V gene encodes CDR1 MNHEY and CDR2 SVGEGT. The CDR3 sequence is 14 residues long. The CDR3 DNA reads TGTGCCAGCAGATTAAGCGGGCTCCAAGAGACCCAGTACTTC. The encoded protein is CASRLSGLQETQYF.

The chain has TRBV10-3 and TRBJ2-7; 7 positions agree with TRBD2. J was trimmed by 1 base and V by 7 bases; bases with no gene match: 10. The germline CDR1 and CDR2 sequences are ENHRY and SYGVKD. This CDR3 spans 15 amino acids. This CDR3 is CAITAVGAGSYEQYF. DNA of the CDR3: TGTGCCATCACCGCAGTGGGAGCGGGATCCTACGAGCAGTACTTC.

V usage is TRBV27 and J usage is TRBJ1-2, with 8 bases lining up with TRBD1. From germline, CDR1 is MNHEY and CDR2 SMNVEV (reference sequence). The CDR3 runs 19 residues. The ends lost 2 bases at V and 2 bases at J; junction bases unmatched: 16. As DNA, the CDR3 is TGTGCCAGCAGTTTACTCCCCAGGGGGCCGGAGAGGTTGAACTATGGCTACACCTTC. Its translation: CASSLLPRGPERLNYGYTF.

This clonotype turned up a few times. V and J are TRBV28 and TRBJ1-5; D is unclear. Germline V gene data show CDR1 as MDHEN and CDR2 as SYDVKM. The CDR3 sequence is 12 residues long. V gave up 8 bases and J gave up 0 bases, with 5 bases separating them. The CDR3, as DNA: TGTGCCAGCCGAGCTAGCAATCAGCCCCAGCATTTT. It yields the protein CASRASNQPQHF.

This chain connects TRBV19 to TRBJ2-5; possibly TRBD1 or TRBD2 for D (7 bases each). This CDR3 is built from 17 residues. From germline, CDR1 is LNHDA and CDR2 SQIVND (reference sequence). The V and J ends lost 4 bases and 5 bases respectively, with 23 bases between them. CDR3 in amino acids: CASSTSIGGGGLETQYF. The CDR3 DNA is TGTGCCAGTAGTACCTCCATCGGGGGAGGGGGCTTGGAGACCCAGTACTTC.

As to this clonotype: A much more abundant neighbour one base away suggests this may be a read error. V and J are TRBV20-1 and TRBJ2-5; the match to TRBD2 covers 7 bases. Unmatched junction bases numbered 15, after V lost 6 bases and J lost 5 bases. The CDR3 sequence is 15 residues long. From germline, CDR1 is DFQATT and CDR2 SNEGSKA (reference sequence). The chain's CDR3 is CSAMGLTGEPETQYF. The CDR3 bases are TGCAGTGCAATGGGACTAACGGGAGAACCGGAGACCCAGTACTTC.

This clonotype was detected ten times or more. The chain recombines TRBV4-1 with TRBJ2-3; unclear D gene. The CDR3 sequence is 16 residues long. The V and J ends lost 1 base and 5 bases respectively, with 16 bases between them. CDR1 and CDR2 from the germline V gene are MGHRA and YSYEKL. CDR3 amino acids: CASSQGEGNYLDTQYF. CDR3 coding DNA: TGCGCCAGCAGCCAAGGGGAAGGGAATTATTTAGATACGCAGTATTTT.

This clonotype was seen repeatedly, ten times or more. The rearrangement uses TRBV2 and TRBJ2-3; D is possibly TRBD1 or TRBD2 (6 bases each). This CDR3 has 13 residues. Deletions cut 3 bases from V and 11 bases from J, with 15 bases between. Germline CDR1 reads SNHLY; CDR2 reads FYNNEI. Here the CDR3 DNA reads TGTGCCAGCAGTGATCCGGGGGCCCGCGGGCAGTATTTT. It translates to CASSDPGARGQYF.

Here the CDR3 reads CASSDREGTEAFF. The CDR3 DNA reads as TGTGCCAGCAGTGACAGGGAGGGGACTGAAGCTTTCTTT. The chain combines TRBV6-4 with TRBJ1-1; TRBD1 might be the D (5 bases). The CDR3 is 13 amino acids. From germline, CDR1 is MRHNA and CDR2 SNTAGT. V lost 2 bases and J lost 5, with 9 bases in between.